This TCR beta chain was sequenced in a study of CD8+ T cells in alopecia areata. The overall study: Treated patients were given oral tofacitinib, which was dosed at 5 to 10 mg twice daily.

Extraction and reverse transcription of RNA yielded cDNA as the sequencing template. Here immunoSEQ multiplex PCR was the method, and the copy in TCRdb shows in-frame clones only, minus some. There are 42,000 or so clones in the sample; about nine tenths occur only once, and under 20% lies in the top ten. CDR1 MNHEY and CDR2 SMNVEV come from the germline V gene (reference sequence). CDR3 size: 15 residues. Trimming cost V 5 bases and J 0 bases, with 13 bases left between them. Treatment in this sample: oral pan-JAK inhibitor, 5-10 mg twice daily. This chain uses TRBV27 with TRBJ1-1; no reliable D call. This receptor was identified in a human donor with alopecia areata. The sequenced sample was CD8+ T cells sorted from blood, obtained at week 24, from a patient treated with tofacitinib. The CDR3, as DNA: TGTGCCAGCAGTCCCCAACCAGACCTGAACACTGAAGCTTTCTTT. Its protein product is CASSPQPDLNTEAFF.